A selection of T cell receptor beta chains follows, all from one sample in a study of Graves' ophthalmopathy and Graves' hyperthyroidism. Via MiXCR, TCRdb re-called the multiplex PCR reads, giving one row per CDR3 protein. The sample holds 350,000 to 400,000 distinct CDR3 sequences, roughly 15% seen once. The source material was peripheral blood. Receptor source: a woman aged 18-29 years with stable Graves' hyperthyroidism. The CDR3 runs from the conserved cysteine through the conserved F or W. Fields, in order: J gene, D gene, V gene, clone size, CDR3 protein, CDR3 DNA. D genes are given only for firm matches. Size is omitted from some rows. Given values are once, few, many or a class for expanded clones.

>TRBJ2-7|TRBD1|TRBV11-2|many
CASSSISRNRGLRYEQYF
TGTGCCAGCAGCTCGATATCACGAAACAGGGGGCTTCGCTACGAGCAGTACTTC
>TRBJ1-1|NA|TRBV6-5|many
CASSYSGQSEAFF
TGTGCCAGCAGTTACTCGGGTCAGTCTGAAGCTTTCTTT
>TRBJ1-5|TRBD1|TRBV29-1|many
CSVTTGPGQPQHF
TGCAGCGTGACGACAGGGCCAGGGCAGCCCCAGCATTTT
>TRBJ1-1|TRBD1|TRBV27|many
CASSSGGGTEAFF
TGTGCCAGCAGCTCAGGGGGGGGCACTGAAGCTTTCTTT
>TRBJ1-3|TRBD1|TRBV11-2|few
CASSTYRGVGNTIYF
TGTGCCAGCAGCACTTACAGGGGTGTCGGAAACACCATATATTTT
>TRBJ2-2|NA|TRBV12-3/TRBV12-4|many
CASSPSRKTGELFF
TGTGCCAGCAGCCCAAGCAGAAAAACCGGGGAGCTGTTTTTT
>TRBJ1-2|NA|TRBV6-5|NA
CASSYVGSNYGYTF
TGTGCCAGCAGTTACGTGGGCAGCAACTATGGCTACACCTTC
>TRBJ1-5|NA|TRBV7-8|many
CASSSFSEYSNQPQHF
TGTGCCAGCAGCTCATTTTCGGAATATAGCAATCAGCCCCAGCATTTT
>TRBJ2-7|TRBD1|TRBV6-2/TRBV6-3|many
CASSYLSTGLSEQYF
TGTGCCAGCAGTTACTTATCGACAGGGTTGAGCGAGCAGTACTTC
>TRBJ1-2|TRBD1|TRBV12-3/TRBV12-4|many
CASSPDRGRSVGYGYTF
TGTGCCAGCAGTCCGGACAGGGGGCGAAGTGTTGGCTATGGCTACACCTTC
>TRBJ1-1|TRBD1|TRBV19|NA
CASSIGPGQGTEAFF
TGTGCCAGTAGTATAGGCCCGGGACAGGGTACCGAAGCTTTCTTT
>TRBJ2-5|NA|TRBV5-1|NA
CASSLVHPDQETQYF
TGCGCCAGCAGCTTGGTTCATCCTGACCAAGAGACCCAGTACTTC
>TRBJ1-3|NA|TRBV7-2|many
CASSFSGNTIYF
TGTGCCAGCAGTTTCTCTGGAAACACCATATATTTT
>TRBJ1-1|NA|TRBV12-3/TRBV12-4|many
CASSLIGTEAFF
TGTGCCAGCAGTTTAATCGGGACTGAAGCTTTCTTT
>TRBJ1-2|NA|TRBV7-3|many
CASSLNGYGYTF
TGTGCCAGCAGCTTAAATGGGTATGGCTACACCTTC
>TRBJ1-5|NA|TRBV12-3/TRBV12-4|NA
CASSSDGQRNQPQHF
TGTGCCAGCAGTTCAGACGGACAGCGCAATCAGCCCCAGCATTTT
>TRBJ2-7|TRBD2|TRBV27|many
CASSPSTSGGSYEQYF
TGTGCCAGCAGCCCATCGACTAGCGGGGGTTCCTACGAGCAGTACTTC
>TRBJ1-2|NA|TRBV18|few
CASSPATARGYTF
TGTGCCAGCTCGCCGGCCACCGCTCGGGGCTACACCTTC
>TRBJ1-6|NA|TRBV4-2|many
CASSQDGVSYNSPLHF
TGTGCCAGCAGCCAAGATGGGGTCAGCTATAATTCACCCCTCCACTTT
>TRBJ1-5|NA|TRBV19|few
CASSMSELSNQPQHF
TGTGCCAGTAGTATGTCGGAATTAAGCAATCAGCCCCAGCATTTT
>TRBJ2-7|NA|TRBV20-1|NA
CSARVGGFVSYEQYF
TGCAGTGCTAGAGTAGGGGGATTCGTCTCCTACGAGCAGTACTTC
>TRBJ1-1|NA|TRBV27|many
CASSPFPPREEAFF
TGTGCCAGCAGTCCCTTCCCCCCCCGGGAAGAAGCTTTCTTT
>TRBJ2-5|TRBD2|TRBV28|many
CASTGGGETQYF
TGTGCCAGCACGGGCGGGGGAGAGACCCAGTACTTC
>TRBJ2-5|TRBD1|TRBV11-3|many
CASSSPDRVQETQYF
TGTGCCAGCAGCTCCCCAGACAGGGTCCAAGAGACCCAGTACTTC
>TRBJ1-1|NA|TRBV11-3|many
CASSLGHSPNTEAFF
TGTGCCAGCAGCTTAGGTCACAGTCCGAACACTGAAGCTTTCTTT
>TRBJ2-7|TRBD2|TRBV27|few
CASSLFLGGAYEQYF
TGTGCCAGCAGTTTATTCCTCGGGGGGGCCTACGAGCAGTACTTC